These T cell receptor beta chains were read from a single sample in a study of blood T cells in healthy people across ages. MiXCR was run by TCRdb on the 5' RACE reads, yielding one entry per CDR3 protein. The repertoire holds 1,500,000 or so distinct CDR3 sequences, with 35% to 45% as singletons. Sequencing used blood. All receptors come from a woman younger than 30 in good health. Both conserved end residues are part of each CDR3. A D gene is named only where the DNA matches it firmly. The size entry is marked missing in some rows and otherwise reads once, few, many or a size class.

D gene: .; V gene: TRBV6-4; clone size: .; J gene: TRBJ2-1; CDR3 DNA: TGTGCCAGCAGCCCTGAATCCGGGACAAATGAGCAGTTCTTC; CDR3 protein: CASSPESGTNEQFF
D gene: TRBD2; V gene: TRBV13; clone size: .; J gene: TRBJ2-3; CDR3 DNA: TGTGCCAGCAGCCCCCGGGGGGGGGAGCCAGATACGCAGTATTTT; CDR3 protein: CASSPRGGEPDTQYF
D gene: TRBD2; V gene: TRBV6-5; clone size: .; J gene: TRBJ2-2; CDR3 DNA: TGTGCCAGCAGCCTACTAGCGGGAGCCCCCGGGGAGCTGTTTTTT; CDR3 protein: CASSLLAGAPGELFF
D gene: TRBD1; V gene: TRBV29-1; clone size: once; J gene: TRBJ2-7; CDR3 DNA: TGCAGCGTTGCCCACGGGACAGGATACGAGCAGTACTTC; CDR3 protein: CSVAHGTGYEQYF
D gene: .; V gene: TRBV4-1; clone size: once; J gene: TRBJ2-7; CDR3 DNA: TGCGCCAGCAGCCCTTCTCGACTAGTGGCCAATGAGCAGTACTTC; CDR3 protein: CASSPSRLVANEQYF
D gene: .; V gene: TRBV28; clone size: .; J gene: TRBJ2-7; CDR3 DNA: TGTGCCAGCAGTTTCCCGACAGGTGGGGGTTACGAGCAGTACTTC; CDR3 protein: CASSFPTGGGYEQYF
D gene: .; V gene: TRBV7-9; clone size: .; J gene: TRBJ2-1; CDR3 DNA: TGTGCCAGCAGCTTGGGGTTGTTCGCCTACAATGAGCAGTTCTTC; CDR3 protein: CASSLGLFAYNEQFF
D gene: TRBD2; V gene: TRBV12-3/TRBV12-4; clone size: .; J gene: TRBJ2-1; CDR3 DNA: TGTGCCAGCAGTAACGGACGGACTAGCGCGAATGAGCAGTTCTTC; CDR3 protein: CASSNGRTSANEQFF
D gene: .; V gene: TRBV25-1; clone size: .; J gene: TRBJ2-1; CDR3 DNA: TGTGCCAGCAGTAGCGGCACCGACTCCTACAATGAGCAGTCCTTC; CDR3 protein: CASSSGTDSYNEQSF
D gene: .; V gene: TRBV12-3/TRBV12-4; clone size: many; J gene: TRBJ2-7; CDR3 DNA: TGTGCCAGCAGTTTTGGAGGGGACGAGCAGTACTTC; CDR3 protein: CASSFGGDEQYF
D gene: .; V gene: TRBV10-3; clone size: few; J gene: TRBJ2-3; CDR3 DNA: TGTGCCATCAGTGTAAGATTAGACACAGATACGCAGTATTTT; CDR3 protein: CAISVRLDTDTQYF
D gene: TRBD2; V gene: TRBV3-1; clone size: .; J gene: TRBJ2-7; CDR3 DNA: TGTGCCAGCAGCCGTCTTGGCGGGAGCTCCTACAAGGAGCAGTACTTC; CDR3 protein: CASSRLGGSSYKEQYF
D gene: TRBD1; V gene: TRBV14; clone size: .; J gene: TRBJ1-2; CDR3 DNA: TGTGCCAGCAGCCACCGACAGGGCATGCCCTATGGCTACACCTTC; CDR3 protein: CASSHRQGMPYGYTF
D gene: .; V gene: TRBV30; clone size: .; J gene: TRBJ1-2; CDR3 DNA: TGTGCCTGGAGTGTAAAGTCCGGAAATGGCTACACCTTC; CDR3 protein: CAWSVKSGNGYTF
D gene: TRBD2; V gene: TRBV6-2/TRBV6-3; clone size: .; J gene: TRBJ2-4; CDR3 DNA: TGTGCCAGCAGTGCCCGACTAGCGAAAGCCAAAAACATTCAGTACTTC; CDR3 protein: CASSARLAKAKNIQYF
D gene: .; V gene: TRBV29-1; clone size: few; J gene: TRBJ2-5; CDR3 DNA: TGCAGCGTTGAAAGTGGACATGACAGCGTAGAGACCCAGTACTTC; CDR3 protein: CSVESGHDSVETQYF
D gene: .; V gene: TRBV25-1; clone size: many; J gene: TRBJ2-7; CDR3 DNA: TGTGCCAGCAGTGAACAAACAGGGACCATCTCCTACGAGCAGTACTTC; CDR3 protein: CASSEQTGTISYEQYF
D gene: TRBD2; V gene: TRBV28; clone size: .; J gene: TRBJ2-5; CDR3 DNA: TGTGCCAGCAGTTTATGGGCTAGCGGGAACAGTGGCAATGAGCAGTACTTC; CDR3 protein: CASSLWASGNSGNEQYF
D gene: .; V gene: TRBV10-3; clone size: few; J gene: TRBJ2-5; CDR3 DNA: TGTGCCACCCTGGGGTTCGCCAACCGAGAGTACTTC; CDR3 protein: CATLGFANREYF
D gene: .; V gene: TRBV29-1; clone size: few; J gene: TRBJ2-5; CDR3 DNA: TGCAGCGTTGGGGCTTATTCGGGAGCGCGGCAAGAGACCCAGTACTTC; CDR3 protein: CSVGAYSGARQETQYF
D gene: .; V gene: TRBV5-1; clone size: .; J gene: TRBJ1-2; CDR3 DNA: TGCGCCAGCAGCTTGGAACTGACCTATGGCTACACCTTC; CDR3 protein: CASSLELTYGYTF
D gene: .; V gene: TRBV29-1; clone size: many; J gene: TRBJ2-7; CDR3 DNA: TGCAGCGTAAGGGACTTTCACTCCTACGAGCAGTACTTC; CDR3 protein: CSVRDFHSYEQYF
D gene: TRBD2; V gene: TRBV4-1; clone size: few; J gene: TRBJ2-1; CDR3 DNA: TGCGCCAGCAGCCGGACTATGGGCGGGGGGACATACAATGAGCAGTTCTTC; CDR3 protein: CASSRTMGGGTYNEQFF
D gene: .; V gene: TRBV10-3; clone size: .; J gene: TRBJ2-1; CDR3 DNA: TGTGCCATCAGTGAGTCGGGGTACGCAGAGCAGTTCTTC; CDR3 protein: CAISESGYAEQFF
D gene: .; V gene: TRBV19; clone size: .; J gene: TRBJ1-1; CDR3 DNA: TGTGCCAGTAGCTTACAGACAGTTACTGAAGCTTTCTTT; CDR3 protein: CASSLQTVTEAFF
D gene: TRBD2; V gene: TRBV12-3/TRBV12-4; clone size: .; J gene: TRBJ2-5; CDR3 DNA: TGTGCCAGCAGACCTGAGGGCCCTAGCGGGATAGGAGGGTCCTACAATGAGCAGTACTTC; CDR3 protein: CASRPEGPSGIGGSYNEQYF
D gene: .; V gene: TRBV10-3; clone size: few; J gene: TRBJ2-3; CDR3 DNA: TGTGCCATCGGGGGGTTAGGGCTCACAGATACGCAGTATTTT; CDR3 protein: CAIGGLGLTDTQYF
D gene: TRBD2; V gene: TRBV12-3/TRBV12-4; clone size: many; J gene: TRBJ2-1; CDR3 DNA: TGTGCCAGCAGTCCAAGGACTAGCGTCTACAATGAGCAGTTCTTC; CDR3 protein: CASSPRTSVYNEQFF
D gene: .; V gene: TRBV6-1; clone size: few; J gene: TRBJ1-5; CDR3 DNA: TGTGCCAGTCGTAGGCACAGGGTCAATCAGCCCCAGCATTTT; CDR3 protein: CASRRHRVNQPQHF
D gene: .; V gene: TRBV5-1; clone size: .; J gene: TRBJ1-1; CDR3 DNA: TGCGCCACCAAGCCGGGGGGATTGAACACTGAAGCTTTCTTT; CDR3 protein: CATKPGGLNTEAFF
D gene: .; V gene: TRBV20-1; clone size: once; J gene: TRBJ2-7; CDR3 DNA: TGCAGTGCTAGAACGGCGGGGTCCTACAATGAGCAGTACTTC; CDR3 protein: CSARTAGSYNEQYF
D gene: TRBD2; V gene: TRBV3-1; clone size: .; J gene: TRBJ2-5; CDR3 DNA: TGTGCCAGCAGCCAAGAGGTAGCGGGCCCGCAAGAGACCCAGTACTTC; CDR3 protein: CASSQEVAGPQETQYF
D gene: TRBD2; V gene: TRBV25-1; clone size: .; J gene: TRBJ2-1; CDR3 DNA: TGTGCCAGCGGAGAGCTGGGGACTAGTGCCACGCACGAGCAGTTCTTC; CDR3 protein: CASGELGTSATHEQFF
D gene: .; V gene: TRBV9; clone size: many; J gene: TRBJ2-1; CDR3 DNA: TGTGCCAGCAGCGTAGTCGTCGGGAAGGGTGAGCAGTTCTTC; CDR3 protein: CASSVVVGKGEQFF
D gene: TRBD2; V gene: TRBV25-1; clone size: .; J gene: TRBJ2-1; CDR3 DNA: TGTGCCAGCAGTCCCTCGGGACTAGCGGGAGAGGGGGTGTACAATGAGCAGTTCTTC; CDR3 protein: CASSPSGLAGEGVYNEQFF
D gene: .; V gene: TRBV27; clone size: few; J gene: TRBJ2-7; CDR3 DNA: TGTGCCAGCAATATGGCAGGAGGCTCCTACGAGCAGTACTTC; CDR3 protein: CASNMAGGSYEQYF
D gene: TRBD2; V gene: TRBV20-1; clone size: many; J gene: TRBJ2-1; CDR3 DNA: TGCAGTGCTAGAGATACTGGACTAGCGGGATCCTCCTACAATGAGCAGTTCTTC; CDR3 protein: CSARDTGLAGSSYNEQFF
D gene: .; V gene: TRBV7-9; clone size: .; J gene: TRBJ2-3; CDR3 DNA: TGTGCCAGCAGCTTAGGACAGGCGTACACAGATACGCAGTATTTT; CDR3 protein: CASSLGQAYTDTQYF
D gene: .; V gene: TRBV7-2; clone size: few; J gene: TRBJ2-2; CDR3 DNA: TGTGCCAGCAGCTTAAGGCGGACCCAAGGGGCGAACACCGGGGAGCTGTTTTTT; CDR3 protein: CASSLRRTQGANTGELFF
D gene: .; V gene: TRBV4-1; clone size: few; J gene: TRBJ2-5; CDR3 DNA: TGCGCCAGCAGCCAAGATTCCCCTTCTACGAACAATGAGCAGTACTTC; CDR3 protein: CASSQDSPSTNNEQYF
D gene: TRBD2; V gene: TRBV15; clone size: .; J gene: TRBJ2-2; CDR3 DNA: TGTGCCACCAGACAGGGACTAGCGAACACCGGGGAGCTGTTTTTT; CDR3 protein: CATRQGLANTGELFF
D gene: .; V gene: TRBV4-1; clone size: few; J gene: TRBJ2-7; CDR3 DNA: TGCGCCAGCAGCCAAGATCGGGACACAACCTACGAGCAGTACTTC; CDR3 protein: CASSQDRDTTYEQYF
D gene: TRBD1; V gene: TRBV7-2; clone size: .; J gene: TRBJ1-1; CDR3 DNA: TGTGCCAACAGCTTAGGTAACAGGGGCAACACTGAAGCTTTCTTT; CDR3 protein: CANSLGNRGNTEAFF